These 21 T cell receptor beta chains were sequenced from one sample in a study of blood T cell repertoires in COVID-19. Some clones are missing from TCRdb's copy, which holds only in-frame ones; the method was immunoSEQ multiplex PCR. The table has around 100,000 clones, approximately 78% seen once; the top ten hold 6.5% to 10%. The specimen was peripheral blood. These receptors were taken from a man aged 65 to 79 with acute or convalescent COVID-19.

This clone was detected once. This sequence joins TRBV12-3 or TRBV12-4 and TRBJ2-1, with 11 bases lining up with TRBD1. Germline trimming cut 3 bases from V and 10 bases from J; bases unmatched to any gene: 2. The CDR3 runs 13 residues. CDR3 nucleotide sequence: TGTGCCAGCAGTTTGGGGACAGGGGGAGAGCAGTTCTTC. Protein sequence: CASSLGTGGEQFF.

This chain joins TRBV3-1 (or the pseudogene TRBV3-2) and TRBJ1-1; the match to TRBD1 covers 7 bases. CDR3 length equals 14 residues. J gave up 2 bases and V 3 bases, and 3 bases lay outside the gene matches. The germline V gene encodes CDR1 LGHDT and CDR2 YNNKEL (reference sequence). The DNA of the CDR3 is TGTGCCAGCAGCCATAGACAGGGAAACACTGAAGCTTTCTTT. Protein sequence: CASSHRQGNTEAFF.

The chain has TRBV6-6 and TRBJ1-2, with D possibly being TRBD1 (5 bases). V lost 0 bases, J lost 1 base, and 6 bases lay in between. The germline V gene has CDR1 MNHNY and CDR2 SVGAGI (reference sequence). CDR3 length: 14 residues. Written as DNA, the CDR3 is TGTGCCAGCAGTTACTCGGGACTTAACTATGGCTACACCTTC. It translates to CASSYSGLNYGYTF.

The gene calls are TRBV11-2 and TRBJ1-4, with D possibly being TRBD1 (5 bases). Germline V gives CDR1 SGHAT, CDR2 FQNNGV. V was trimmed by 2 bases and J by 7 bases, leaving 23 bases between them. This CDR3 has 18 residues. CDR3 loop: CASSLNIGASRGGEKLFF. CDR3 in DNA: TGTGCCAGCAGCTTAAACATTGGGGCTTCAAGGGGCGGTGAAAAACTGTTTTTT.

Only a few counts were recorded for this clone. This chain uses TRBV9 with TRBJ2-7; 7 bases are shared with TRBD1. The CDR3 covers 14 residues. The ends lost 4 bases at V and 6 bases at J; junction bases unmatched: 10. The germline V gene has CDR1 SGDLS and CDR2 YYNGEE. The CDR3 reads CASSPADRVAEQYF. DNA of the CDR3: TGTGCCAGCAGCCCAGCCGACAGGGTGGCCGAGCAGTACTTC. Looking up the rest from reference TRBV9 and TRBJ2-7 gives the full variable domain: DSGVTQTPKHLITATGQRVTLRCSPRSGDLSVYWYQQSLDQGLQFLIQYYNGEERAKGNILERFSAQQFPDLHSELNLSSLELGDSALYFCASSPADRVAEQYFGPGTRLTVT.

This clone was counted between two and nine times. The V gene is TRBV19, the J gene TRBJ2-5; possible D gene TRBD2, 6 bases. Deletions cut 3 bases from V and 5 bases from J, with 16 bases between. The germline gives CDR1 LNHDA, CDR2 SQIVND (reference sequence). The CDR3 contains 15 residues. This CDR3 is CASSINRGKWETQYF. CDR3 sequence (DNA): TGTGCCAGTAGTATCAACCGGGGGAAGTGGGAGACCCAGTACTTC.

The V and J genes are TRBV19 and TRBJ1-5, with 10 bases lining up with TRBD1. CDR1 is LNHDA and CDR2 is SQIVND in the germline V gene (reference sequence). This CDR3 is 17 amino acids long. The J segment lost 4 bases and the V segment lost 6 bases, leaving 12 bases of the junction unmatched. CDR3 residues: CASRTGQGGSLNQPQHF. The CDR3 coding sequence is TGTGCCAGTAGGACTGGACAGGGGGGGAGTTTGAATCAGCCCCAGCATTTT.

The chain uses TRBV29-1 and TRBJ1-6; 9 nucleotides match TRBD1. Germline lookup yields CDR1 SQVTM and CDR2 ANQGSEA. V was pared by 6 bases and J by 7 bases, with 4 bases of the junction left unmatched. This CDR3 spans 13 amino acids. The CDR3 DNA sequence: TGCAGCGTCCGGACAGGGGCCAATTCACCCCTCCACTTT. This translates into CSVRTGANSPLHF. Variable domain in full (rest from reference TRBV29-1 and TRBJ1-6): SAVISQKPSRDICQRGTSLTIQCQVDSQVTMMFWYRQQPGQSLTLIATANQGSEATYESGFVIDKFPISRPNLTFSTLTVSNMSPEDSSIYLCSVRTGANSPLHFGNGTRLTVT.

This clone was counted only a few times. This chain uses TRBV4-1 with TRBJ1-1; 7 nucleotides match TRBD1. The CDR3 has 17 residues. Germline-derived CDR1 and CDR2 are MGHRA and YSYEKL. With 0 bases clipped from V and 5 bases from J, the junction kept 12 bases outside the gene matches. This chain's CDR3 is CASSQDKDRRGATEAFF. In DNA form, the CDR3 reads TGCGCCAGCAGCCAAGATAAGGACAGGAGAGGAGCAACTGAAGCTTTCTTT.

The chain combines TRBV7-6 with TRBJ1-4, with TRBD1 matching over 9 bases. This CDR3 region has 15 residues. Looked up from germline, CDR1 is SGHVS and CDR2 is FNYEAQ. The V segment lost 1 base and the J segment 9 bases; nucleotides outside the gene matches: 6. CDR3 in amino acids: CASSLDATGGKKLFF. The DNA of the CDR3 is TGTGCCAGCAGCTTAGACGCGACAGGGGGAAAAAAACTGTTTTTT.

The J gene is TRBJ2-7, the V gene TRBV9; a weak D match, TRBD2 (5 bases). Looked up from germline, CDR1 is SGDLS and CDR2 is YYNGEE. V was clipped by 3 bases and J by 4 bases, with 14 bases between them. The CDR3 sequence is 14 residues long. The CDR3: CASSETPEGYEQYF. In nucleotides, the CDR3 is TGTGCCAGCAGCGAGACACCCGAGGGTTACGAGCAGTACTTC. Together with reference TRBV9 and TRBJ2-7, the CDR3 gives the full variable domain: DSGVTQTPKHLITATGQRVTLRCSPRSGDLSVYWYQQSLDQGLQFLIQYYNGEERAKGNILERFSAQQFPDLHSELNLSSLELGDSALYFCASSETPEGYEQYFGPGTRLTVT.

The chain carries TRBV5-1 and TRBJ1-2; 7 bases align to TRBD1. The CDR3 covers 15 residues. After removal of 4 bases from V and 2 bases from J, the junction contained 8 bases not matched to a gene. CDR1 is SGHRS and CDR2 is YFSETQ in the germline V gene. CDR3 sequence: CASSRTGERNYGYTF. The CDR3 DNA reads TGCGCCAGCAGCCGTACAGGGGAAAGAAACTATGGCTACACCTTC.

The J gene is TRBJ1-1, the V gene TRBV6-5; 9 bases line up with TRBD1. V was clipped by 6 bases and J by 6 bases; unmatched bases: 5. Germline V gene lookup returns CDR1 MNHEY and CDR2 SVGAGI. The CDR3 is 13 amino acids. The CDR3 loop reads CASRFTGGAEAFF. In DNA form, the CDR3 reads TGTGCCAGCAGATTCACAGGGGGCGCTGAAGCTTTCTTT.

This chain links TRBV28 with TRBJ2-7; 11 bases agree with TRBD2. Germline V gene sequence: CDR1 MDHEN, CDR2 SYDVKM. The V gene end was trimmed by 6 bases and the J gene end by 5 bases; junction bases not matched to a gene: 9. The CDR3 is 15 residues long. CDR3 sequence reads: CASRPLAGGHHEQYF. The CDR3 DNA sequence: TGTGCCAGCAGACCGCTAGCGGGGGGACACCACGAGCAGTACTTC.

In this sample, this clone turned up once. J is TRBJ1-6 and V is TRBV27, with a possible D match to TRBD1 (6 bases). Germline V CDR1 and CDR2: MNHEY, SMNVEV (reference sequence). Trimming took off 6 bases at V and 8 bases at J, with 11 bases between the two ends. CDR3 length: 13 residues. CDR3 region: CASSPNRDSPLHF. The CDR3 DNA reads TGTGCCAGCAGCCCGAACAGGGATTCACCCCTCCACTTT.

The chain joins TRBV5-1 to TRBJ2-2, with TRBD2 identical over 7 bases. With V trimmed by 4 bases and J by 7 bases, 10 bases remained unmatched. CDR1 SGHRS and CDR2 YFSETQ come from the germline V gene. The length of the CDR3 is 15 residues. The CDR3 bases are TGCGCCAGCAGCCTAGTACTAGCGCTTGGCGGGGAGCTGTTTTTT. It encodes CASSLVLALGGELFF.

This clone was counted once. This chain connects TRBV5-1 to TRBJ1-4; TRBD1 matches 7 bases. In germline, CDR1 is SGHRS, CDR2 YFSETQ. This CDR3 contains 15 residues. V gave up 4 bases and J gave up 3 bases; unmatched junction bases: 6. CDR3 sequence: CASSRRTGPNEKLFF. CDR3 in DNA: TGCGCCAGCAGCAGACGGACAGGACCTAATGAAAAACTGTTTTTT.

V gene TRBV6-1 combines with J gene TRBJ1-2; D call uncertain. The CDR3 is made up of 14 amino acids. With 2 bases removed from V and 7 bases from J, the gap between germline ends came to 14 bases. Germline CDR1 is MNHNS and CDR2 is SASEGT. This CDR3 is CASSESGFLSGYTF. DNA for the CDR3: TGTGCCAGCAGTGAATCGGGGTTTTTGAGTGGCTACACCTTC.

This chain links TRBV19 with TRBJ2-3; 7 nucleotides align to TRBD2. This CDR3 has 15 residues. Germline values: CDR1 LNHDA, CDR2 SQIVND (reference sequence). V shed 6 bases and J 4 bases; nucleotides not matched to a gene: 10. The CDR3 DNA sequence: TGTGCCAGTAGCAGACGCGGGGGTTTGGCAGATACGCAGTATTTT. This gives the protein CASSRRGGLADTQYF. Full variable domain (missing parts from reference TRBV19 and TRBJ2-3): DGGITQSPKYLFRKEGQNVTLSCEQNLNHDAMYWYRQDPGQGLRLIYYSQIVNDFQKGDIAEGYSVSREKKESFPLTVTSAQKNPTAFYLCASSRRGGLADTQYFGPGTRLTVL.

The J gene is TRBJ2-2, the V gene TRBV5-1, with D perhaps TRBD2 (6 bases). Germline V gene sequence: CDR1 SGHRS, CDR2 YFSETQ. This CDR3 contains 14 residues. Between the trimmed V and J ends, which lost 4 bases and 5 bases, there was a span of 12 bases. The CDR3, as DNA: TGCGCCAGCAGCCCCCGGGAGATGACCGGGGAGCTGTTTTTT. It encodes CASSPREMTGELFF.

Comment on this clone: This specimen includes other DNA sequences encoding the same CDR3. Here the CDR3 reads CASSFQNTEAFF. The CDR3 bases are TGTGCCAGCAGTTTTCAGAACACTGAAGCTTTCTTT. The genes are TRBV28 and TRBJ1-1; no definite D call. The germline V gene encodes CDR1 MDHEN and CDR2 SYDVKM. Trimming took 3 bases from V and 1 from J, leaving 3 bases between them. The CDR3 runs to 12 residues.